This record concerns one TCR beta chain sequence. The data are from a study of cytomegalovirus exposure and HLA in healthy donors. Everyone who donated was a healthy bone marrow donor. Researchers ran the PCR with 60 Vbeta and 13 Jbeta primers. Data came from immunoSEQ multiplex PCR; TCRdb stores just in-frame clones and leaves some out. The sample has about 140,000 clones; around 80% are singletons. CDR1 is PRHDT, CDR2 FYEKMQ, per germline (reference sequence). CDR3 length: 15 amino acids. Trimming took 4 bases from V and 5 from J, leaving 17 bases between them. This chain connects TRBV13 to TRBJ2-5; D is ambiguous. Input material: PBMCs. The origin of this receptor is a man between 25 and 39 years old in good health. The CDR3: CASSSPGPRWETQYF. The CDR3 coding sequence is TGTGCCAGCAGCTCCCCCGGCCCGCGGTGGGAGACCCAGTACTTC.